This TCR beta chain was found in a study of blood T cell repertoires in COVID-19. V lost 5 bases to trimming and J lost 7 bases, with 18 bases between them. CDR1 is ENHRY and CDR2 is SYGVKD in the germline V gene. This CDR3 has 15 amino acids. Assay: immunoSEQ multiplex PCR; the TCRdb copy retains only in-frame clones and omits some. Here the sample spans roughly 100,000 clones, 70% to 90% being singletons. The rearrangement links TRBV10-3 to TRBJ1-5; the D gene is possibly TRBD1 (5 bases). Sequenced sample: peripheral blood. This TCR came from a woman in her sixties with acute or convalescent COVID-19. The CDR3 is CAISPIDSAGQPQHF. Written as DNA, the CDR3 is TGTGCCATCAGTCCCATCGACAGTGCGGGGCAGCCCCAGCATTTT.